This T cell receptor (beta chain) was recorded in a study of T cell repertoires in cytomegalovirus infection. Looked up from germline, CDR1 is SNHLY and CDR2 is FYNNEI. V dropped 6 bases and J dropped 5; count of bases not matched to a gene: 7. The CDR3 runs 14 residues. This clonotype was found a few times. TCRdb reprocessed the reads via MiXCR and lists one record per CDR3 protein. The sample shows over 450,000 distinct CDR3 sequences, roughly 12% of them seen only once. This chain joins TRBV2 and TRBJ1-1, with 9 nucleotides matching TRBD1. Sequences were obtained from PBMCs. This receptor was identified in a human donor in good health (CMV status not recorded). Some clones in this sample may be carry-over from other donors' samples. The CDR3 loop is CASRRQGGYTEAFF. The CDR3 DNA reads as TGTGCCAGCAGAAGACAGGGGGGTTATACTGAAGCTTTCTTT.